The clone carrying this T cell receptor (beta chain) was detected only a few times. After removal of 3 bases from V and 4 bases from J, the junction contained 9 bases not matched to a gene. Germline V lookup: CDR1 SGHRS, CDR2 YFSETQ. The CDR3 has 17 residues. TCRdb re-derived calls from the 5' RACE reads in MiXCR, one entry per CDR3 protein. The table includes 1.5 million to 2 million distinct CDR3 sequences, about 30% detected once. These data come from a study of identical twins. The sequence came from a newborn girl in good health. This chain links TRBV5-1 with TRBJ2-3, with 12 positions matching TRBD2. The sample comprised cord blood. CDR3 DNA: TGCGCCAGCAGCTCAACTAGCGGGAGGAGGTTAGCAGATACGCAGTATTTT. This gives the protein CASSSTSGRRLADTQYF.